These 25 T cell receptor beta chains were all obtained from the same sample, sequenced in a study of CD8 T cells in ankylosing spondylitis. Findings and limits, study-wide: There was a TCR beta motif, made of eight highly homologous variants, that appeared characteristic of ankylosing spondylitis blood.

TCRdb reprocessed the 5' RACE reads via MiXCR and lists one record per CDR3 protein. The table lists about 440,000 distinct CDR3 sequences, approximately 17% of them singletons. Their antigen targets remain unknown. The sequencing input was blood, either unsorted or a sorted T cell fraction (not recorded which). Receptors were obtained from a male donor with ankylosing spondylitis.

This clonotype has a handful of counts. The chain links TRBV12-3 or TRBV12-4 to TRBJ1-2; D possibly corresponds to TRBD1 (5 bases). V was pared by 3 bases and J by 8 bases, with 19 bases between. The CDR3 is 15 amino acids. In DNA form, the CDR3 reads TGTGCCAGCAGTTTCGGTCAGGGACTCTATGGCGGCTACACCTTC. Residues: CASSFGQGLYGGYTF.

The rearrangement uses TRBV11-1 and TRBJ2-2; weak D call: TRBD1 (6 bases). V lost 5 bases, J lost 10 bases, and 38 bases lay in between. Germline CDR1 is SGHAT and CDR2 is FQDESV (reference sequence). There are 21 residues in the CDR3. The CDR3 DNA reads TGTGCCAGCAGCCCAGCACGGACAGCTAAATTCGATTTTAACACCGGCTCGGAGCTGTTTTTT. It is translated as CASSPARTAKFDFNTGSELFF. Full variable domain (remainder filled in from reference TRBV11-1 and TRBJ2-2): EAEVAQSPRYKITEKSQAVAFWCDPISGHATLYWYRQILGQGPELLVQFQDESVVDDSQLPKDRFSAERLKGVDSTLKIQPAELGDSAMYLCASSPARTAKFDFNTGSELFFGEGSRLTVL.

The genes are TRBV20-1 and TRBJ2-2; the D gene is possibly TRBD2 (5 bases). V lost 1 base, J lost 0 bases, and 12 bases lay in between. CDR1 DFQATT and CDR2 SNEGSKA come from the germline V gene (reference sequence). This CDR3 region has 16 residues. The CDR3 loop is CSARGLAWANTGELFF. CDR3 coding DNA: TGCAGTGCTAGAGGCCTAGCCTGGGCGAACACCGGGGAGCTGTTTTTT.

This clonotype has more than one count but fewer than ten. The CDR3 coding sequence is TGTGCCAGCTCACCACAGAGACAGGATAGGGGCACTGAAGCTTTCTTT. It is translated as CASSPQRQDRGTEAFF. J is TRBJ1-1 and V is TRBV18; perhaps TRBD1 as D (6 bases). Germline lookup yields CDR1 KGHSH and CDR2 LQKENI. This CDR3 is built from 16 residues. The ends were cut back, 1 base at V and 4 bases at J, with 16 bases in the middle.

In this sample, this clonotype turned up many times. This chain links TRBV5-1 with TRBJ2-5, with TRBD1 matching 8 bases. Unmatched junction bases numbered 3, after V lost 4 bases and J lost 1 base. The germline CDR1 and CDR2 sequences are SGHRS and YFSETQ. The CDR3 extends over 14 amino acids. The CDR3: CASSPGQAQETQYF. DNA for the CDR3: TGCGCCAGCAGCCCGGGACAGGCCCAAGAGACCCAGTACTTC.

The rearrangement links TRBV7-9 to TRBJ2-5, with D perhaps TRBD1 or TRBD2 (6 bases each). The germline V gene has CDR1 SEHNR and CDR2 FQNEAQ (reference sequence). Trimming took off 0 bases at V and 5 bases at J, with 10 bases between the two ends. The CDR3 consists of 14 residues. CDR3 DNA: TGTGCCAGCAGCTTAGCGAGGGGGGTTGAGACCCAGTACTTC. Translated, it gives CASSLARGVETQYF.

J is TRBJ2-1 and V is TRBV7-3; 9 positions agree with TRBD2. After removal of 5 bases from V and 4 bases from J, the junction contained 9 bases not matched to a gene. Germline V CDR1 and CDR2: SGHTA, FQGTGA. There are 16 residues in the CDR3. The CDR3, as DNA: TGTGCCAGCAGCCAAACCCCGGGACTAGCTTACAATGAGCAGTTCTTC. Its translation is CASSQTPGLAYNEQFF.

The rearrangement uses TRBV24-1 and TRBJ2-5; 7 bases are shared with TRBD2. CDR1 and CDR2 (germline): KGHDR, SFDVKD. Unmatched junction bases numbered 9, after V lost 5 bases and J lost 4 bases. The CDR3 loop spans 15 amino acids. The CDR3 DNA follows: TGTGCCACCAGTGGGGGGGACTACGGCATAGAGACCCAGTACTTC. Protein sequence: CATSGGDYGIETQYF.

This clonotype was seen a few times. The chain recombines TRBV6-5 with TRBJ1-5, with D possibly TRBD1 on 6 matching bases. V lost 3 bases and J 7 bases, leaving 13 bases between the germline ends. The CDR3 contains 14 residues. CDR1 MNHEY and CDR2 SVGAGI come from the germline V gene. CDR3 coding DNA: TGTGCCAGCAGTTATGGGGGGGCGGGACAGCCCCAGCATTTT. Residues: CASSYGGAGQPQHF.

The chain has TRBV3-1 and TRBJ2-1, with D possibly TRBD1 on 6 matching bases. The CDR3 sequence is 17 residues long. Germline CDR1 and CDR2: LGHDT and YNNKEL (reference sequence). V lost 1 base and J lost 1, with 14 bases in between. Here the CDR3 reads CASSQGYRVRSYNEQFF. CDR3 nucleotide sequence: TGTGCCAGCAGCCAAGGTTACAGGGTTAGGTCCTACAATGAGCAGTTCTTC.

This clonotype was counted many times. The rearrangement uses TRBV29-1 and TRBJ2-3; a weak D match, TRBD1 (5 bases). The CDR3 covers 14 residues. The V end lost 1 base, the J end lost 4 bases, and 12 bases lay between the germline ends. The germline gives CDR1 SQVTM, CDR2 ANQGSEA. The chain's CDR3 is CSVEVFQGSDTQYF. CDR3 DNA: TGCAGCGTTGAAGTTTTCCAGGGTTCAGATACGCAGTATTTT.

This clonotype showed up just a few times. The rearrangement joins TRBV20-1 to TRBJ1-2; D uncertain. The germline gives CDR1 DFQATT, CDR2 SNEGSKA (reference sequence). The CDR3 has 12 amino acids. With 0 bases removed from V and 4 bases from J, the gap between germline ends came to 6 bases. This CDR3 reads CSARDESYGYTF. The DNA for the CDR3 is TGCAGTGCTAGAGATGAATCCTATGGCTACACCTTC.

The sample holds a few counts of this clonotype. The V call is TRBV20-1, the J call TRBJ1-2; 10 bases map to TRBD1. Germline CDR1 is DFQATT and CDR2 is SNEGSKA (reference sequence). The length of the CDR3 is 17 residues. J lost 4 bases, V lost 2 bases, and 13 bases had no gene match. The CDR3 loop reads CSARSLGQGVDSYGYTF. CDR3 coding DNA: TGCAGTGCTAGATCTTTAGGACAGGGGGTAGACAGCTATGGCTACACCTTC.

This chain links TRBV7-3 with TRBJ2-1; D not resolved. This CDR3 comprises 13 residues. Per the germline V gene, CDR1 is SGHTA and CDR2 is FQGTGA. Trimming left V 8 bases short and J 7 bases short, with 15 bases between. CDR3 in amino acids: CASAPSTSNEQFF. In nucleotides, the CDR3 is TGTGCCAGCGCCCCATCGACTTCAAATGAGCAGTTCTTC.

This clonotype was counted ten times or more. The rearrangement uses TRBV5-1 and TRBJ2-1, with 8 nucleotides matching TRBD2. The CDR3 has 14 residues. Germline V CDR1 and CDR2: SGHRS, YFSETQ. Germline trimming cut 2 bases from V and 5 bases from J; bases unmatched to any gene: 3. The CDR3 is CASSFSSGHNEQFF. In DNA, the CDR3 is TGCGCCAGCAGCTTCTCTAGCGGGCACAATGAGCAGTTCTTC.

This clonotype was seen ten or more times. The chain uses TRBV20-1 and TRBJ2-2; 10 bases are shared with TRBD1. The germline V gene has CDR1 DFQATT and CDR2 SNEGSKA (reference sequence). V was clipped by 1 base and J by 7 bases; unmatched bases: 6. This CDR3 region has 15 residues. CDR3 DNA: TGCAGTGCTAGAGTGTGGGACAGGGGTGACGGGGAGCTGTTTTTT. It codes for CSARVWDRGDGELFF.

The rearrangement joins TRBV7-2 to TRBJ2-2, with TRBD1 identical over 8 bases. Germline V CDR1 and CDR2: SGHTA, FQGNSA. The CDR3 loop spans 15 amino acids. The V segment lost 5 bases and the J segment 3 bases; nucleotides outside the gene matches: 5. This CDR3 is CASSRVTGDTGELFF. The CDR3 coding sequence is TGTGCCAGCAGCCGCGTGACAGGGGACACCGGGGAGCTGTTTTTT.

This chain joins TRBV7-8 and TRBJ2-7; D not certain. The CDR3 length is 15 residues. V lost 1 base and J 6 bases, leaving 16 bases between the germline ends. Per the germline V gene, CDR1 is SGHVS and CDR2 is FQNEAQ. As DNA, the CDR3 is TGTGCCAGCAGCTTAGAAGGGATTTACAGAGTCGAGCAGTACTTC. Amino acid sequence: CASSLEGIYRVEQYF.

This clonotype was detected many times. The rearrangement uses TRBV5-1 and TRBJ1-1, with TRBD1 matching over 7 bases. The CDR3 sequence is 13 residues long. Losses at the gene ends were 0 bases for V and 8 bases for J; bases not matched to a gene: 4. Germline V lookup: CDR1 SGHRS, CDR2 YFSETQ. The CDR3 nucleotides are TGCGCCAGCAGCTTGGTGGGGGACAGCGAAGCTTTCTTT. It translates to CASSLVGDSEAFF. Drawing the rest from reference TRBV5-1 and TRBJ1-1, the complete variable domain is KAGVTQTPRYLIKTRGQQVTLSCSPISGHRSVSWYQQTPGQGLQFLFEYFSETQRNKGNFPGRFSGRQFSNSRSEMNVSTLELGDSALYLCASSLVGDSEAFFGQGTRLTVV.

V is TRBV14 and J is TRBJ2-7, with D perhaps matching TRBD2 (5 bases). Trimming removed 1 base from V and 2 bases from J, with 12 bases in between. CDR1 is SGHDN and CDR2 is FVKESK in the germline V gene. The CDR3 is 15 residues long. Written as DNA, the CDR3 is TGTGCCAGCAGCCAAGGGTCCGGGGATGCCTACGAGCAGTACTTC. Protein product: CASSQGSGDAYEQYF.

The chain combines TRBV6-1 with TRBJ1-5; weak D call: TRBD1 (5 bases). Germline values: CDR1 MNHNS, CDR2 SASEGT. The CDR3 contains 15 residues. Trimming took off 3 bases at V and 3 bases at J, with 12 bases between the two ends. The CDR3 region has the DNA TGTGCCAGCAGTGAGATTCCTGGGACCAATCAGCCCCAGCATTTT. This codes for CASSEIPGTNQPQHF.

In its sample, this clonotype was seen a few times. V gene TRBV29-1 combines with J gene TRBJ1-1; a possible D gene is TRBD1 (6 bases). The CDR3 spans 14 residues. Germline lookup yields CDR1 SQVTM and CDR2 ANQGSEA. The ends were cut back, 4 bases at V and 5 bases at J, with 17 bases in the middle. The CDR3 sequence is CSVVGGRGGTEAFF. DNA of the CDR3: TGCAGCGTTGTCGGGGGGCGTGGGGGGACTGAAGCTTTCTTT.

The J gene is TRBJ1-1, the V gene TRBV9; D is unclear. The germline V gene has CDR1 SGDLS and CDR2 YYNGEE. The length of the CDR3 is 14 residues. The V end lost 0 bases, the J end lost 6 bases, and 12 bases lay between the germline ends. The CDR3 nucleotides read TGTGCCAGCAGCGTAGGGGAGCGGATCGCTGAAGCTTTCTTT. Translation: CASSVGERIAEAFF.

This chain links TRBV12-3 or TRBV12-4 with TRBJ1-1; D gene uncertain. V dropped 5 bases and J dropped 1 base, with 8 bases sitting between them. The CDR3 sequence is 13 residues long. Here the CDR3 DNA reads TGTGCCAGCAGTGCCCTATGGAACACTGAAGCTTTCTTT. Translation: CASSALWNTEAFF.

The chain uses TRBV9 and TRBJ2-1; TRBD2 aligns across 10 bases. CDR3 length: 16 amino acids. Germline V gene sequence: CDR1 SGDLS, CDR2 YYNGEE. V dropped 0 bases and J dropped 10; count of bases not matched to a gene: 10. For the CDR3, the DNA is TGTGCCAGCAGCGTAGATCCTAGCGGGAGAATTGGAGAGCAGTTCTTC. This gives the protein CASSVDPSGRIGEQFF.